This TCR beta chain was retrieved from a study of blood T cell repertoires in COVID-19. Study-wide background: Some COVID-19 samples were acute and others convalescent; all came from the United States, Italy and Spain.

The CDR3 runs 15 residues. This clone was observed a few times. Sequenced by immunoSEQ multiplex PCR; TCRdb stores in-frame clones only, minus some. Among around 220,000 clones, about 90% were seen once, and the ten largest hold approximately 2%. Enrollees, about 18 to 89 years old, lived in some 24 US areas. The study assigned cohorts using participant-reported clinical history. The sequence derives from a woman aged 18-29 years who had recovered from COVID-19. The sample taken for sequencing was PBMCs or T cells enriched from blood (not recorded which). J is TRBJ2-1 and V is TRBV12-2; the table's D call TRBD1 went unverified against the DNA. TRBV12-2 constitutes a pseudogene. CDR3 DNA: TGTGCAAGTCGCCTTACCGGGACAGTAAGGACAGGGCAGTTCTTC. Its translation is CASRLTGTVRTGQFF.